A selection of T cell receptor beta chains follows, all from one sample in a study of T cell responses to AZD1222 COVID-19 vaccine. Method: immunoSEQ multiplex PCR; TCRdb's copy keeps in-frame clones and lacks some. Here the sample spans around 160,000 clones, about nine tenths being singletons. The sequencing used peripheral blood, collected on day 0 of AZD1222 vaccination. The receptors here all came from an adult in good health. Both conserved end residues are part of each CDR3. Fields, in order: J gene, V gene, clone size, D gene, CDR3 protein, CDR3 DNA. A D gene is named only where the DNA matches it firmly. Size tells how often a clone was seen (once, few, many) or the class of an expanded clone, and some rows leave it out.

TRBJ1-3 TRBV7-8 NA NA CASSRVGDSGNTIYF TGTGCCAGCAGCCGAGTGGGAGACTCTGGAAACACCATATATTTT
TRBJ1-1 TRBV5-1 NA TRBD1 CASTLQGAVNTEAFF TGCGCCAGCACCCTACAGGGGGCGGTGAACACTGAAGCTTTCTTT
TRBJ1-2 TRBV7-8 NA TRBD1 CASSLDRAGGYTF TGTGCCAGCAGCCTAGACAGGGCTGGCGGCTACACCTTC
TRBJ1-1 TRBV30 NA NA CAWKAAMYTEAFF TGTGCCTGGAAGGCAGCAATGTACACTGAAGCTTTCTTT
TRBJ2-7 TRBV6-2/TRBV6-3 NA NA CASSYGGWGQFNYEQYF TGTGCCAGCAGTTACGGCGGATGGGGGCAGTTCAACTACGAGCAGTACTTC
TRBJ2-5 TRBV27 NA TRBD2 CASRRSGTSGGNQETQYF TGTGCCAGCAGGAGATCCGGGACTAGCGGGGGGAACCAAGAGACCCAGTACTTC
TRBJ1-6 TRBV10-1 NA NA CASSESSSLGSPLHF TGCGCCAGCAGTGAGTCGAGCAGCCTTGGTTCACCCCTCCACTTT
TRBJ2-3 TRBV7-3 NA NA CASAQGATDTQYF TGTGCCAGCGCTCAAGGGGCTACAGATACGCAGTATTTT
TRBJ2-7 TRBV18 NA TRBD2 CASSFGTTPLGEQYF TGTGCCAGCTCCTTTGGGACTACCCCCCTTGGCGAGCAGTACTTC
TRBJ1-1 TRBV28 NA NA CASSSPGQYTEAFF TGTGCCAGCAGTTCACCAGGACAGTACACTGAAGCTTTCTTT
TRBJ1-5 TRBV5-1 NA NA CASSLLGAKDQPQHF TGCGCCAGCAGCTTGCTGGGGGCGAAGGATCAGCCCCAGCATTTT
TRBJ2-1 TRBV12-3/TRBV12-4 NA NA CASTDHSNEQFF TGTGCCAGCACCGACCATAGTAATGAGCAGTTCTTC
TRBJ2-7 TRBV28 NA NA CASSSYLGGLAYEQYF TGTGCCAGCAGTTCCTACTTGGGGGGGCTGGCCTACGAGCAGTACTTC
TRBJ1-1 TRBV18 few TRBD1 CASSPEGQAFLNTEAFF TGTGCCAGCTCACCCGAGGGACAGGCTTTTTTGAACACTGAAGCTTTCTTT
TRBJ1-3 TRBV6-5 NA TRBD1 CASSYSRQGANTIYF TGTGCCAGCAGTTACTCGAGACAGGGGGCGAACACCATATATTTT
TRBJ1-2 TRBV28 NA NA CASRLSAGEGGYTF TGTGCCAGCAGATTGTCTGCAGGGGAGGGTGGCTACACCTTC
TRBJ1-5 TRBV29-1 few TRBD1 CSVGTGDQPQHF TGCAGCGTTGGGACAGGGGATCAGCCCCAGCATTTT
TRBJ1-4 TRBV6-5 NA NA CASRSISTNEKLFF TGTGCCAGCCGCTCGATATCAACTAATGAAAAACTGTTTTTT
TRBJ2-2 TRBV27 NA NA CASSFRGTGELFF TGTGCCAGCAGTTTCAGGGGAACCGGGGAGCTGTTTTTT
TRBJ2-3 TRBV29-1 NA NA CSVGGSGLGDTQYF TGCAGCGTTGGTGGCAGCGGACTTGGTGATACGCAGTATTTT
TRBJ2-1 TRBV19 NA TRBD2 CASSIVSGGAWNNEQFF TGTGCCAGTAGTATAGTTAGCGGGGGGGCCTGGAACAATGAGCAGTTCTTC
TRBJ2-7 TRBV11-2 NA NA CASRQGFSSYEQYF TGTGCCAGCCGCCAGGGGTTCTCCTCCTACGAGCAGTACTTC
TRBJ1-2 TRBV24-1 NA TRBD1 CATSDPGQDGYTF TGTGCCACCAGTGATCCGGGACAGGATGGCTACACCTTC
TRBJ2-3 TRBV7-2 NA TRBD2 CASSRQGRGGGDTQYF TGTGCCAGCAGCCGCCAAGGGCGGGGGGGCGGAGATACGCAGTATTTT
TRBJ2-5 TRBV7-9 NA TRBD1 CASSFKGTGEETQYF TGTGCCAGCAGTTTTAAGGGGACAGGGGAGGAGACCCAGTACTTC
TRBJ2-7 TRBV24-1 NA NA CATSEGGLSSYEQYF TGTGCCACCAGTGAGGGGGGGCTGAGCTCCTACGAGCAGTACTTC
TRBJ1-2 TRBV7-2 NA NA CASSGARWGGTYTF TGTGCCAGCAGCGGTGCTCGTTGGGGTGGCACATACACCTTC
TRBJ2-6 TRBV7-2 NA NA CASSSDSGANVLTF TGTGCCAGCAGCTCAGACTCTGGGGCCAACGTCCTGACTTTC
TRBJ1-2 TRBV5-1 NA TRBD1 CASSRTGLDYGYTF TGCGCCAGCAGCAGGACAGGGCTTGACTATGGCTACACCTTC
TRBJ1-2 TRBV28 NA TRBD1 CASSSTGTANYGYTF TGTGCCAGCAGTTCCACCGGGACAGCAAACTATGGCTACACCTTC
TRBJ1-5 TRBV7-9 once NA CASSLSVGINQPQHF TGTGCCAGCAGCTTATCTGTAGGGATCAATCAGCCCCAGCATTTT
TRBJ2-2 TRBV20-1 NA TRBD1 CSASPRQGDTGELFF TGCAGTGCTAGTCCACGACAGGGAGACACCGGGGAGCTGTTTTTT
TRBJ2-7 TRBV15 NA TRBD2 CATSGGDWPYEQYF TGTGCCACCAGCGGGGGGGACTGGCCCTACGAGCAGTACTTC
TRBJ1-5 TRBV24-1 NA NA CATSRGDQPQHF TGTGCCACCAGTCGGGGCGATCAGCCCCAGCATTTT
TRBJ2-7 TRBV9 NA NA CASSVGGTYGPSYEQYF TGTGCCAGCAGCGTAGGGGGGACTTATGGACCTAGCTACGAGCAGTACTTC
TRBJ1-4 TRBV16 NA TRBD1 CASSQHARGREKLFF TGTGCCAGCAGCCAACATGCCAGGGGGCGTGAAAAACTGTTTTTT
TRBJ2-3 TRBV4-1 few TRBD2 CASSPGTILADTQYF TGCGCCAGCAGCCCCGGGACTATTTTAGCAGATACGCAGTATTTT
TRBJ2-2 TRBV2 once NA CASRGGAVNTGELFF TGTGCCAGCAGGGGGGGGGCAGTGAACACCGGGGAGCTGTTTTTT
TRBJ1-2 TRBV28 NA NA CASSVLGKGYTF TGTGCCAGCAGCGTTTTGGGTAAGGGCTACACCTTC
TRBJ1-2 TRBV3-1/TRBV3-2 NA NA CASSQGEGGYGYTF TGTGCCAGCAGCCAAGGAGAAGGGGGGTACGGCTACACCTTC
TRBJ2-5 TRBV19 NA NA CASSLMSGRETQYF TGTGCCAGTAGTCTAATGTCGGGACGGGAGACCCAGTACTTC
TRBJ2-1 TRBV5-6 NA TRBD2 CASSSTSGGAANEQFF TGTGCCAGCAGCTCGACTAGCGGGGGGGCCGCAAATGAGCAGTTCTTC
TRBJ1-3 TRBV18 NA NA CASSLPGKAGSSGNTIYF TGTGCCAGCTCACTGCCGGGCAAAGCAGGGAGCTCTGGAAACACCATATATTTT
TRBJ1-1 TRBV6-4 NA TRBD1 CASSDSGTGGSEAFF TGTGCCAGCAGTGACTCCGGGACAGGGGGCAGTGAAGCTTTCTTT
TRBJ1-1 TRBV10-2 NA NA CASSEAGNTEAFF TGCGCCAGCAGTGAGGCGGGGAACACTGAAGCTTTCTTT
TRBJ2-7 TRBV7-3 NA NA CASSPTVRHPEQYF TGTGCCAGCAGCCCTACAGTACGCCACCCCGAGCAGTACTTC
TRBJ2-3 TRBV7-2 NA TRBD2 CASSLAASGWADTQYF TGTGCCAGCAGCTTAGCGGCTAGCGGCTGGGCAGATACGCAGTATTTT
TRBJ2-3 TRBV6-6 NA NA CASKNPGETTDTQYF TGTGCCAGCAAAAACCCCGGGGAGACCACAGATACGCAGTATTTT
TRBJ1-2 TRBV9 NA NA CASSPSGGRKYGYTF TGTGCCAGCAGCCCCAGCGGGGGGCGAAAGTATGGCTACACCTTC
TRBJ2-3 TRBV12-5 NA NA CASETDRRTDTQYF TGTGCTAGTGAAACCGACAGGAGAACAGATACGCAGTATTTT
TRBJ1-1 TRBV4-2 NA NA CASSQDIGRREAFF TGTGCCAGCAGCCAAGATATCGGACGCCGAGAAGCTTTCTTT
TRBJ1-6 TRBV28 NA NA CASRVSSPLHF TGTGCCAGCAGGGTGAGTTCGCCCCTCCACTTT
TRBJ2-7 TRBV19 NA TRBD1 CASSSQGGQGAGEQYF TGTGCCAGTAGTTCCCAGGGGGGACAGGGGGCTGGCGAGCAGTACTTC
TRBJ2-2 TRBV6-1 NA NA CASSERVGFVTGELFF TGTGCCAGCAGTGAAAGGGTAGGGTTCGTCACCGGGGAGCTGTTTTTT